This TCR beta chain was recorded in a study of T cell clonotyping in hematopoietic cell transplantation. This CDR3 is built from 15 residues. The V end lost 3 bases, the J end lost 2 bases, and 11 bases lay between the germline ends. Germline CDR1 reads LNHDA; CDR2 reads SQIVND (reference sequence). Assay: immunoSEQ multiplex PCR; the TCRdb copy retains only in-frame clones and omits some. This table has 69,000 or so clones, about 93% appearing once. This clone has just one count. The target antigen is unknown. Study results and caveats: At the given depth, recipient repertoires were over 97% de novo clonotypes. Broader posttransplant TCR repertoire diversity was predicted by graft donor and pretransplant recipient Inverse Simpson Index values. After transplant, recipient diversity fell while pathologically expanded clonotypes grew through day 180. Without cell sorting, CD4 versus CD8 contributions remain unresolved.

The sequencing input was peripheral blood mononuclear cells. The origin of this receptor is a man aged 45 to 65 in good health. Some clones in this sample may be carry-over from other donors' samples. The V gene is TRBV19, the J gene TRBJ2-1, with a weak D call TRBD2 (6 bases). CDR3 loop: CASSMSPGAYNEQFF. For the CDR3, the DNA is TGTGCCAGTAGTATGTCCCCGGGGGCCTACAATGAGCAGTTCTTC.